Listed here is a single TCR beta chain. The sample originates from a study of blood T cell repertoires in COVID-19. About the research overall: Whether acute or convalescent, the COVID-19 samples came from the United States, Italy and Spain. PBMCs, B-cell-depleted T cells, or T cells provided the cDNA or gDNA that made up the material.

Germline values: CDR1 ENHRY, CDR2 SYGVKD. V lost 0 bases, J lost 8 bases, and 5 bases stayed unmatched. The CDR3 spans 16 residues. How the authors handled the data: Estimates of nucleated cell counts were drawn from the amplification of reference gene primers. Sequencing was performed with immunoSEQ multiplex PCR; in TCRdb, only in-frame clones are kept and a portion is missing. The V and J calls and the clone size are those of that table, but D and trimming were determined from the DNA. The sample has 85,000 to 130,000 clones; about nine tenths are singletons. The chain employs TRBV10-3 and TRBJ2-1, with 12 bases matching TRBD2. Material: peripheral blood. This clonotype was obtained from a man aged 45-60 years with acute or convalescent COVID-19. This CDR3 reads CAISESKSSGRDEQFF. The CDR3 region has the DNA TGTGCCATCAGTGAGTCGAAGTCTAGCGGGAGGGATGAGCAGTTCTTC.